This T cell receptor beta chain was captured by sequencing in a study of shared clonotypes between healthy human individuals. Study-level results: The four-donor shared clonotypes exceeded non-shared clonotypes in generation probability, with non-shared ones scoring lower. Rarefaction curves obtained for sorted subsets showed sequencing incomplete despite large depth.

CDR3 length equals 15 residues. Germline V gives CDR1 SGHAT, CDR2 FQNNGV. V was shortened by 6 bases and J by 0 bases, with 13 bases between the two germline ends. To note about this clone: Its antigen remains unknown.

TCRdb's table, derived via immunoSEQ multiplex PCR, lists solely in-frame clones and lacks some. This repertoire shows over 750,000 clones, just over 95% found once; its top ten account for about 0.25%. Positively selected for CCR7, the CD45RO-negative cells used as naive CD8 cells excluded terminally differentiated effector memory CD45RA+ cells. This sequence was found in a man aged 25 to 40 in good health. The sequenced sample consisted of naive CD8+ T cells sorted from blood. This chain joins TRBV11-2 and TRBJ2-3; D gene uncertain. Here the CDR3 DNA reads TGTGCCAGCAGGGCGACGGGTACTAGCACAGATACGCAGTATTTT. Translating it yields CASRATGTSTDTQYF.